This TCR beta chain was retrieved from a study of control samples from healthy donors and cancer patients. Libraries were prepared by immunoSEQ multiplex PCR; TCRdb keeps only in-frame clonotypes and omits some of them. The sample lists approximately 120,000 clones, around 89% occurring once. Germline V gene sequence: CDR1 SNHLY, CDR2 FYNNEI. The CDR3 runs to 13 residues. V dropped 8 bases and J dropped 9; count of bases not matched to a gene: 6. The chain uses TRBV2 and TRBJ2-2; 10 bases line up with TRBD1. Sequencing used blood. This TCR was recovered from a woman aged 45-59 years in good health. The CDR3, as DNA: TGTGCCAGCCGGGGACAGGGGCCAAGGGAGCTGTTTTTT. Translated: CASRGQGPRELFF. The complete variable domain, with remaining parts taken from reference TRBV2 and TRBJ2-2, reads EPEVTQTPSHQVTQMGQEVILRCVPISNHLYFYWYRQILGQKVEFLVSFYNNEISEKSEIFDDQFSVERPDGSNFTLKIRSTKLEDSAMYFCASRGQGPRELFFGEGSRLTVL.